This is a list of T cell receptor beta chains from one sample in a study of identifying expanded T cells in peripheral blood. The data were produced by immunoSEQ multiplex PCR, yet TCRdb's version contains in-frame clones alone and is incomplete. The repertoire holds over 85,000 clones, with 70% to 90% as singletons. Sequencing was carried out using blood. The receptors stem from a person between 18 and 75 years old in good health. The conserved cysteine and the conserved F or W are not part of the CDR3 here. D genes are given only for firm matches.

d_call	v_call	cdr3_aa
TRBD1	TRBV9	ASSATTGISTDTQY
.	TRBV25-1	ASSDQQRYGYT
.	TRBV7-3	ASSPEAGPDTQY
.	TRBV7-6	ASSLGQESYNSPLH
.	TRBV28	ASSYIGGQGEYEQY
.	TRBV6-6	ASNLQTRQETQY
TRBD1	TRBV5-1	ASSKDRVTGNTIY
TRBD1	TRBV4-1	ASSQRGGQGAQYEQY
.	TRBV18	ASSVAQNTEAF
.	TRBV9	ASSVGSRAASSYNEQF
TRBD1	TRBV7-9	ASRQGQGGHTEAF
.	TRBV5-3	ARSRPGRGEVYEQY
.	TRBV5-1	ASSRQGIGSTEQY
.	TRBV6-1	ASSPGSPLYEQY
.	TRBV6-6	ASRTGSSGNTIY
.	TRBV11-2	ASSHRHASGANVLT
.	TRBV2	ASSEGPDTQY
.	TRBV5-4	ASSLERAREGYT
.	TRBV13	ASSLDRLGTQY
TRBD2	TRBV5-6	ASSTLAGGIDTQY
TRBD1	TRBV6-6	ASRQMGTALYNEQF
.	TRBV7-9	ASSLGGRGYTDTQY
.	TRBV27	ASSLSEAGRHYEQY
.	TRBV7-9	ASSPMGRYGYT
TRBD2	TRBV6-6	ASRRLRGVSYEQY
TRBD1	TRBV2	ASSKDRSHGYT
TRBD2	TRBV5-1	ASSSGLAGETQY
.	TRBV6-6	ASTSGVGQPQH
.	TRBV5-1	ASSAIQGLSTDTQY
.	TRBV19	ASSIAGGNSYEQY
TRBD2	TRBV5-1	ASSNLAGSNNEQF
.	TRBV21-1	ASSYRLMNTEAF
.	TRBV2	ASSVLVGADTQY
.	TRBV2	ASSSQGIDYGYT
.	TRBV7-2	ASSLAQGEKLF
TRBD1	TRBV5-1	ASRQTPTRGETQY
.	TRBV9	ASSVDGTREAF
TRBD1	TRBV4-1	ASSHLTGSSYNEQF
TRBD1	TRBV19	ASNPGTGANYGYT
.	TRBV11-1	ASSWTATNEKLF
TRBD1	TRBV9	ASSASGGEMDTEAF
.	TRBV6-6	ASSSKQSNQPQH
TRBD2	TRBV7-2	ASSSGLAGEKQY
TRBD1	TRBV29-1	SASTGGQPQH
.	TRBV27	ASSLGDEQY
.	TRBV5-5	ASRSTPQYEKLF
.	TRBV19	ASREDQGNEQF
TRBD1	TRBV11-1	ASSLVVTGSYEQY